The TCR beta chain described here comes from a study of T cell responses to AZD1222 COVID-19 vaccine. Points from the study as a whole: Nearly half of unique spike-specific TCRs reportedly avoided B.1.351 and B.1.1.7 mutated regions. After two AZD1222 doses, spike-specific TCR breadth and depth rose versus day 0.

Germline V lookup: CDR1 LNHDA, CDR2 SQIVND (reference sequence). Trimming left V 3 bases short and J 6 bases short, with 9 bases between. The CDR3 covers 13 residues. Concerning this clone: Antigen specificity is unknown.

Libraries were prepared by immunoSEQ multiplex PCR; TCRdb keeps only in-frame clonotypes and omits some of them. This sample has tens of thousands of clones, with approximately 81% found just once. J is TRBJ1-5 and V is TRBV19; a weak D match, TRBD1 (5 bases). Sample: peripheral blood, taken on day 0 of AZD1222 vaccination. The receptor was derived from an adult in good health. The CDR3 DNA follows: TGTGCCAGTAGTATTGGGGCATCTCAGCCCCAGCATTTT. Protein product: CASSIGASQPQHF.